Listed below are T cell receptor beta chains from one sample, sequenced in a study of response to subunit inactivated influenza vaccine. TCRdb processed the RT-PCR reads anew with MiXCR; each CDR3 protein has one entry. There are about 540,000 distinct CDR3 sequences in the sample; about 15% occur only once, and 11% lies in the top ten. The source material was PBMCs from blood, sampled about 13 days after vaccination. These receptors were obtained from a man in his fifties who received an inactivated influenza vaccine. Both conserved end residues are part of each CDR3. A D gene is named only where the DNA matches it firmly. For some rows the clone size is stated as once, few or many, or as a class when expanded; others skip it.

V	size	D	J	DNA	CDR3
TRBV6-1	NA	NA	TRBJ2-7	TGTGCCAGCAGTGAAGGATCCTCGGTCTACGAGCAGTACTTC	CASSEGSSVYEQYF
TRBV20-1	NA	NA	TRBJ1-5	TGCAGTGCTAGAGCAGGGGCCAATCAGCCCCAGCATTTT	CSARAGANQPQHF
TRBV12-3/TRBV12-4	few	NA	TRBJ1-4	TGTGCCAGCAGCAAGACAGCCAAATATGAAAAACTGTTTTTT	CASSKTAKYEKLFF
TRBV15	few	NA	TRBJ2-1	TGTGCCACCAGCGGAGACAGCAACAATGAGCAGTTCTTC	CATSGDSNNEQFF
TRBV7-2	NA	TRBD1	TRBJ2-5	TGTGCCAGCAGCTTAGCCGGGACAGGGGTTTTCGGGACCCAGTACTTC	CASSLAGTGVFGTQYF
TRBV6-2/TRBV6-3	NA	NA	TRBJ2-3	TGTGCCAGCACCCTGAGACAAAGCACAGATACGCAGTATTTT	CASTLRQSTDTQYF
TRBV6-2/TRBV6-3	NA	TRBD2	TRBJ2-3	TGTGCCAGCAGTCGGACTAGCGGGGGAGATACGCAGTATTTT	CASSRTSGGDTQYF
TRBV3-1	few	NA	TRBJ2-5	TGTGCCAGCAGCCCCCACGACTACTCAGAGACCCAGTACTTC	CASSPHDYSETQYF
TRBV15	few	NA	TRBJ1-5	TGTGCCACCAGCAGAGATCTAGGGTTGGGTCAGCCCCAGCATTTT	CATSRDLGLGQPQHF
TRBV5-1	NA	NA	TRBJ2-1	TGCGCCAGCAGCCCGAACTTTGTAGGGACTCACTACTACAATGAGCAGTTCTTC	CASSPNFVGTHYYNEQFF
TRBV7-2	few	NA	TRBJ2-3	TGTGCCAGCAGCAATGGGGGCGGGAGCGCAGATACGCAGTATTTT	CASSNGGGSADTQYF
TRBV3-1	NA	TRBD1	TRBJ1-5	TGTGCCAGCAGCCCGTACACAGGGGATCAGCCCCAGCATTTT	CASSPYTGDQPQHF
TRBV18	many	NA	TRBJ1-1	TGTGCCAGCTCACTCGAGGGGGTACTGAACACTGAAGCTTTCTTT	CASSLEGVLNTEAFF
TRBV11-1	few	NA	TRBJ2-1	TGTGCCAGCTCGGACTATAACAATGAGCAGTTCTTC	CASSDYNNEQFF
TRBV6-1	NA	NA	TRBJ1-2	TGTGCCAGCAGGCGGGGTTCAAACTATGGCTACACCTTC	CASRRGSNYGYTF
TRBV29-1	many	NA	TRBJ2-5	TGCAGCGTGGGCGCGGGGACCCAGTACTTC	CSVGAGTQYF
TRBV12-3/TRBV12-4	few	TRBD2	TRBJ2-1	TGTGCCAGCAGTTTCCGGGAGGGCCCCTACAATGAGCAGTTCTTC	CASSFREGPYNEQFF
TRBV12-3/TRBV12-4	few	NA	TRBJ2-5	TGTGCCAGCAGTAACCCGCGCCGTGGAGAGACCCAGTACTTC	CASSNPRRGETQYF
TRBV9	NA	NA	TRBJ2-7	TGTGCCAGCAGCGTAACTGGCGCCCCATCCGAGCAGTACTTC	CASSVTGAPSEQYF
TRBV19	once	NA	TRBJ2-2	TGTGCCAGTAGAAGGGTTCATACGACGAACACCGGGGAGCTGTTTTTT	CASRRVHTTNTGELFF
TRBV5-5	few	NA	TRBJ2-2	TGTGCCAGCAGCTTACGAGGTCCGGGTACCGGGGAGCTGTTTTTT	CASSLRGPGTGELFF
TRBV28	NA	NA	TRBJ1-5	TGTGCCAGCAGCCAAGGGTCGGCACAGCCCCAGCATTTT	CASSQGSAQPQHF
TRBV9	NA	NA	TRBJ2-7	TGTGCCAGCAGCGCAGAAGGACTGTCCTACGAGCAGTACTTC	CASSAEGLSYEQYF
TRBV6-5	NA	TRBD1	TRBJ2-2	TGTGCCAGCAGTTTGTTCGGGACAGGGTACACCGGGGAGCTGTTTTTT	CASSLFGTGYTGELFF
TRBV27	many	TRBD2	TRBJ2-7	TGTGCCAGCAGTTTATCCCTAGCGGGACTCTACGAGCAGTACTTC	CASSLSLAGLYEQYF
TRBV12-3/TRBV12-4	NA	TRBD1	TRBJ1-1	TGTGCCAGCACTCTATCGACAGGGGGCACTGAAGCTTTCTTT	CASTLSTGGTEAFF
TRBV6-1	NA	TRBD1	TRBJ1-4	TGTGCCAGCCGTGAACAGGGGGCCTCTGCAACTAATGAAAAACTGTTTTTT	CASREQGASATNEKLFF
TRBV10-2	NA	NA	TRBJ1-5	TGCGCCAGCAGTTTCAGCTTCAATCAGCCCCAGCATTTT	CASSFSFNQPQHF
TRBV7-9	many	NA	TRBJ1-5	TGTGCCAGCAGCTTAAGTGCAGGGGATCAGCCCCAGCATTTT	CASSLSAGDQPQHF
TRBV30	few	TRBD1	TRBJ1-2	TGTGCCTGGGTCCCGTGGGGACAGGGTTATGGCTACACCTTC	CAWVPWGQGYGYTF
TRBV20-1	NA	TRBD1	TRBJ1-1	TGCAGTGCTGGGGGAGGGACAGGGGGATTGGCTGAAGCTTTCTTT	CSAGGGTGGLAEAFF
TRBV24-1	few	NA	TRBJ2-5	TGTGCCACCAGCGGGCCATTACCTGAGACCCAGTACTTC	CATSGPLPETQYF
TRBV10-3	once	TRBD2	TRBJ2-5	TGTGCCATCAGTGGGCGCTCGACTAGCGGGGGAAAAGAGACCCAGTACTTC	CAISGRSTSGGKETQYF
TRBV7-2	few	NA	TRBJ1-1	TGTGCCAGCAGCTTCAGGGAAGCTTTCTTT	CASSFREAFF
TRBV7-2	few	NA	TRBJ1-6	TGTGCCAGCAGCTTAACGGCAGGGTATAATTCACCCCTCCACTTT	CASSLTAGYNSPLHF
TRBV20-1	many	NA	TRBJ1-5	TGCAGTGCTTCAGGACAGCACCTCAATCAGCCCCAGCATTTT	CSASGQHLNQPQHF
TRBV19	NA	NA	TRBJ2-7	TGTGCCAGTAGTATCGGCCACTCCTACGAGCAGTACTTC	CASSIGHSYEQYF
TRBV5-6	NA	NA	TRBJ2-2	TGTGCCAGCAACCGGGCGGGGGACAGATTAACTTCCACCGGGGAGCTGTTTTTT	CASNRAGDRLTSTGELFF
TRBV21-1	NA	NA	TRBJ2-7	TGTGCCAGCACCCCTAGAGACAGGAACGAGGAGCAGTACTTC	CASTPRDRNEEQYF
TRBV4-2	few	NA	TRBJ2-1	TGTGCCAGCAGCCAAGCGGGGCCCGGCAATGAGCAGTTCTTC	CASSQAGPGNEQFF
TRBV28	few	TRBD1	TRBJ1-2	TGTGCCAGCAGTTTAGACAGGGGCCGTTCTAACTATGGCTACACCTTC	CASSLDRGRSNYGYTF
TRBV5-1	NA	NA	TRBJ2-5	TGCGCCAGCAGCTTGGATGGGGGCTACTTCCTCCAAGAGACCCAGTACTTC	CASSLDGGYFLQETQYF
TRBV12-3/TRBV12-4	NA	NA	TRBJ2-7	TGTGCCAGCAGTTTAGGGGGGATCTTCCAGGGCCCCTACGAGCAGTACTTC	CASSLGGIFQGPYEQYF
TRBV28	many	NA	TRBJ2-7	TGTGCCAGCAAAGTGCCAGGGTCCCACGAGCAGTACTTC	CASKVPGSHEQYF
TRBV20-1	NA	NA	TRBJ2-7	TGCAGTGCTAGAACCGGGAGATTCTACGAGCAGTACTTC	CSARTGRFYEQYF
TRBV7-2	few	NA	TRBJ2-5	TGTGCCAGCAGCCCTAGACCGGGGCGGGAGACCCAGTACTTC	CASSPRPGRETQYF
TRBV4-3	few	TRBD2	TRBJ2-1	TGCGCCAGCAGCCATTTCCTTACTAGCGGGGGGGCTAAGTCCTACAATGAGCAGTTCTTC	CASSHFLTSGGAKSYNEQFF
TRBV24-1	few	TRBD1	TRBJ2-2	TGTGCCACCAGGGGGACAGGGAGTCGCACCGGGGAGCTGTTTTTT	CATRGTGSRTGELFF
TRBV28	NA	TRBD2	TRBJ2-7	TGTGCCAGCAGTATACTAGCGGGGAACTACGAGCAGTACTTC	CASSILAGNYEQYF
TRBV3-1	NA	TRBD1	TRBJ2-7	TGTGCCAGCAGCTGGGGGCTGGGACAGAACTACGAGCAGTACTTC	CASSWGLGQNYEQYF
TRBV7-9	NA	NA	TRBJ2-2	TGTGCCAGCAGCTCCAGCGGCGGGGAGCTGTTTTTT	CASSSSGGELFF
TRBV7-6	few	NA	TRBJ1-5	TGTGCCAGCAGCCCACAGGGTGGGTACAATCAGCCCCAGCATTTT	CASSPQGGYNQPQHF
TRBV20-1	NA	TRBD1	TRBJ2-3	TGCAGTGCTACGGGGACAGCGTATACGCAGTATTTT	CSATGTAYTQYF
TRBV19	NA	NA	TRBJ1-5	TGTGCCAGTAGTTACAGGGAGACCAATCAGCCCCAGCATTTT	CASSYRETNQPQHF
TRBV6-1	NA	NA	TRBJ1-3	TGTGCCAGCAGCCAGACGGATCGCTCTGGAAACACCATATATTTT	CASSQTDRSGNTIYF
TRBV5-1	few	TRBD1	TRBJ2-7	TGCGCCAGCAGAGTCGGGACAGGGGAGGGGTACGAGCAGTACTTC	CASRVGTGEGYEQYF
TRBV12-3/TRBV12-4	few	TRBD1	TRBJ1-2	TGTGCCAGCAGTCTAGACGGACAGGTAGCTAACTATGGCTACACCTTC	CASSLDGQVANYGYTF